This passage covers 2 T cell receptor beta chains from one sample sequenced in a study of human T cells and chemical hapten exposure. TCRdb ran MiXCR on the RACE reads and lists one entry per CDR3 protein. The sample carries just over 350,000 distinct CDR3 sequences, about 6% recorded once. Time point defined: patch test 2, 6 weeks after DPC sensitization. Sample treatment: therapeutic diphenylcyclopropenone sensitization with weekly scalp DPC. This specimen was whole blood, taken in connection with sensitization to the hapten diphenylcyclopropenone (DPC). These receptors all come from a woman between 18 and 29 years old with alopecia areata. Some clones in this sample may be carry-over from other donors' samples.

The table lists this clonotype with a few counts. The chain has TRBV6-5 and TRBJ2-7; TRBD2 matches 8 bases. After removal of 7 bases from V and 4 bases from J, the junction contained 9 bases not matched to a gene. The CDR3 sequence is 14 residues long. Germline CDR1 is MNHEY and CDR2 is SVGAGI. CDR3 sequence: CASTTGGPRYEQYF. Written as DNA, the CDR3 is TGTGCCAGCACCACGGGGGGGCCGCGTTACGAGCAGTACTTC.

This chain links TRBV9 with TRBJ2-5; possible D gene TRBD2, 6 bases. The germline CDR1 and CDR2 sequences are SGDLS and YYNGEE. CDR3 length equals 15 residues. V dropped 0 bases and J dropped 3 bases, with 12 bases sitting between them. This CDR3 is CASSVAGRGEETQYF. CDR3 DNA sequence: TGTGCCAGCAGCGTAGCGGGGCGGGGCGAAGAGACCCAGTACTTC. Full variable domain (missing parts from reference TRBV9 and TRBJ2-5): DSGVTQTPKHLITATGQRVTLRCSPRSGDLSVYWYQQSLDQGLQFLIQYYNGEERAKGNILERFSAQQFPDLHSELNLSSLELGDSALYFCASSVAGRGEETQYFGPGTRLLVL.